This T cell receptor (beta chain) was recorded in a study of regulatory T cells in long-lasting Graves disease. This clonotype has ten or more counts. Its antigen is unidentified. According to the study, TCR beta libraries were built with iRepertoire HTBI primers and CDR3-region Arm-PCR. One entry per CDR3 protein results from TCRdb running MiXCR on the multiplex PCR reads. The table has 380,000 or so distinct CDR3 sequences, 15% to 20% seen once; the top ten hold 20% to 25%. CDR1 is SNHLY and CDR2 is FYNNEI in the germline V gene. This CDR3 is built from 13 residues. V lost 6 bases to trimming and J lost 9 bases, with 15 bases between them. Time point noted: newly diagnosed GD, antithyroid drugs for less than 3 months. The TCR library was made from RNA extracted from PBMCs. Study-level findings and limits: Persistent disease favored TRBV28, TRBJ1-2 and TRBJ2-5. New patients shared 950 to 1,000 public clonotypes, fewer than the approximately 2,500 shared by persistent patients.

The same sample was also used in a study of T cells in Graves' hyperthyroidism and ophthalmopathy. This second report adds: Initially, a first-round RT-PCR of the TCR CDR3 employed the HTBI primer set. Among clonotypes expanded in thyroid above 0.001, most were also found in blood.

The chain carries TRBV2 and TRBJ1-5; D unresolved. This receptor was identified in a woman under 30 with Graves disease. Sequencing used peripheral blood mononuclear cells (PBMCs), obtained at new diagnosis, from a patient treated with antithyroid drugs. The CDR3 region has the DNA TGTGCCAGCAGCGTAGCCCAAATGGTGCCCCAGCATTTT. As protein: CASSVAQMVPQHF.